Described below is a single TCR beta chain sequence and its context. This clonotype was seen a handful of times. Its antigen has not been determined. No clone much larger than this one lies a single base away; base qualities are absent. This sample was included in a study of molecular identifiers for immune sequencing clone quantification (dated by TCRdb to the late 2010s). For the study in its entirety: For a replicate experiment, the RNA from either 20,000 or 100,000 naive CD8 T cells was divided into five aliquots, and four of those aliquots went on to sequencing. This methods study benchmarked molecular-identifier clustering-based TCR repertoire sequencing (MIDCIRS) and TCR RNA copy counting, using CD8 T cells to do so.

Study-wide conclusions, independent of this receptor: Naive libraries contained spiked-in Jurkat TCR RNA (more than 9 copies' worth), which is not part of the donor repertoire. Spiked-in Jurkat TCR RNA equal to a single cell's worth was reported to be detectable even within one million naive CD8 T cells. Without barcode sub-clustering, chimeric consensus sequences inflated TCR diversity; chimeras reached as high as 47%. The sizes of highly expanded clones could end up underestimated when identical TCR molecules share a barcode. Modeling indicated around 2.7 TCR RNA copies recovered per cell, compared with around 11 by digital PCR, which implies a capture efficiency of approximately 30%. In CMV-specific effector cells, over 97% of molecules were held by clones above 20 RNA copies, whereas under 1% of molecules were held by such clones in naive cells.

Naive CD8 T cell libraries were made from 20,000 to 1,000,000 sorted cells using 10%, 30% or 50% of purified RNA. Naive CD8 T cells, defined as CD8+CD4-CCR7+CD45RA+, were FACS-sorted into RLT Plus buffer on a BD FACSAria II. To test detection sensitivity, Jurkat RNA equivalent to ten TCR copies was spiked into samples of about 18,000-1,000,000 naive CD8 T cells. CD8 T cells were enriched using RosetteSep CD8+ T Cell Enrichment Cocktail and Ficoll-Paque, and the enriched cells then underwent ACK red cell lysis. Receptor libraries were prepared by PCR. Data came from a NextSeq 500. Preparation of bulk TCR libraries followed a previously described approach, with the TCR primers listed in Table S5. Purification of total RNA was performed with the Qiagen AllPrep DNA/RNA kit. Before analysis, reads from multiple sequencing runs of the same library were pooled. The paper's data handling went like this. Reads were retained only if their TCR constant sequence matched exactly, and those retained reads were trimmed to 150 nt and grouped according to their 12-nt molecular barcodes. Reads in each barcode group were sub-clustered using a 15% Levenshtein threshold, and a quality-weighted consensus sequence was built for each RNA molecule. Non-functional sequences were filtered out, along with any lower-count sequence sitting one edit away from another sequence. On the basis of fitting two negative binomial distributions, barcode sub-clusters with fewer than 20% of the maximum read count were discarded. TCRdb trimmed the raw reads at Q25, called clones with MiXCR and kept productive beta chains. Each record represents a unique CDR3 protein, reported with the most common genes and DNA among its rows. The V and J calls here are based on TCRdb, not the publication. Here the sample has around 480,000 distinct CDR3 sequences; around 25% occur a single time. 0.7% to 0.9% of the sample lies in the top ten.

The TCR originated in a human donor in good health. Some libraries in this study had Jurkat cell RNA spiked in. Sequencing was done on a sample of naive CD8+ T cells from blood, with Jurkat cell RNA spiked in. The cell subset or site label on this specimen signifies: FACS-sorted CD8+CD4-CCR7+CD45RA+ naive T cells.

CDR3 sequence: CASSFGAGAGELFF. The DNA reads as follows: TGTGCCAGCAGTTTTGGAGCAGGGGCCGGGGAGCTGTTTTTT. Recombination linked TRBV27 to TRBJ2-2, with a tentative D gene TRBD1 over 6 matching bases. Per the germline V gene (reference sequence), MNHEY is the CDR1 and SMNVEV is the CDR2. From its cysteine to its phenylalanine, the CDR3 spans 14 amino acids. Left in the record is the CDR3 DNA by itself, 42 bases read in frame from the first base. V is reduced by 3 bases and J by 6 bases, leaving a spacing of 11 bases between them.